These T cell receptor beta chains were read from a single sample in a study of blood T cell repertoires in COVID-19. Libraries were prepared by immunoSEQ multiplex PCR; TCRdb keeps only in-frame clonotypes and omits some of them. Of some 150,000 clones detected, 84% appear once; the ten largest clones hold roughly 6.2%. The specimen was PBMCs or T cells enriched from blood (not recorded which). The origin of the receptors is a woman aged 50 to 60 who had been exposed to COVID-19. Both conserved end residues are part of each CDR3. A D gene is named only where the DNA matches it firmly. Where a row states a size, it is once, few, many or the class of an expanded clone; other rows omit it.

d_gene,v_gene,abundance,j_gene,CDR3aa,CDR3nt
NA,TRBV7-9,NA,TRBJ2-1,CASSLAGARYEQFF,TGTGCCAGCAGCTTAGCAGGGGCCCGGTATGAGCAGTTCTTC
NA,TRBV6-1,many,TRBJ1-5,CASSEVSYSNQPQHF,TGTGCCAGCAGTGAAGTCTCCTACAGCAATCAGCCCCAGCATTTT
TRBD2,TRBV3-1/TRBV3-2,NA,TRBJ2-7,CASSQGLAGEQYF,TGTGCCAGCAGCCAAGGACTAGCCGGCGAGCAGTACTTC
TRBD2,TRBV5-4,NA,TRBJ2-7,CASSLDGTSGYEQYF,TGTGCCAGCAGCTTGGACGGGACTAGCGGCTACGAGCAGTACTTC
TRBD2,TRBV4-3,NA,TRBJ2-1,CASSQGRGAGASNEQFF,TGCGCCAGCAGCCAAGGGCGGGGAGCGGGAGCTTCGAATGAGCAGTTCTTC
TRBD2,TRBV18,NA,TRBJ2-1,CASSNYSSGEQFF,TGTGCCAGCTCAAACTACTCTAGCGGGGAGCAGTTCTTC
NA,TRBV15,NA,TRBJ2-3,CATRREGRGEADTQYF,TGTGCCACCCGCCGAGAAGGCAGGGGGGAGGCAGATACGCAGTATTTT
NA,TRBV9,NA,TRBJ1-4,CASSVGVQAREDEKLFF,TGTGCCAGCAGCGTAGGAGTACAGGCTAGGGAAGATGAAAAACTGTTTTTT
TRBD1,TRBV9,NA,TRBJ1-1,CASSARQGDTEAFF,TGTGCCAGCAGCGCGAGACAGGGGGACACTGAAGCTTTCTTT
TRBD2,TRBV4-3,NA,TRBJ2-1,CASSQLAGGRDEQFF,TGCGCCAGCAGCCAACTAGCGGGGGGGCGGGATGAGCAGTTCTTC
NA,TRBV19,NA,TRBJ1-5,CASSIADLQGQPQHF,TGTGCCAGTAGTATAGCAGACCTCCAGGGTCAGCCCCAGCATTTT
NA,TRBV5-5,NA,TRBJ1-5,CASSLETGYSNQPQHF,TGTGCCAGCAGCTTGGAAACGGGATATAGCAATCAGCCCCAGCATTTT
NA,TRBV11-2,NA,TRBJ2-2,CASPLTGTTNTGELFF,TGTGCCAGCCCACTCACCGGGACAACCAACACCGGGGAGCTGTTTTTT
TRBD2,TRBV7-6,NA,TRBJ2-1,CASSLLAGSYNEQFF,TGTGCCAGCAGCTTACTAGCGGGGTCCTACAATGAGCAGTTCTTC
TRBD1,TRBV11-2,NA,TRBJ1-6,CASRPRDRGPLATSPLHF,TGTGCCAGCAGACCCCGGGACAGGGGGCCCTTGGCTACTTCACCCCTCCACTTT
NA,TRBV20-1,NA,TRBJ2-1,CSARGPAEQFF,TGCAGTGCTAGAGGACCAGCGGAGCAGTTCTTC
NA,TRBV27,few,TRBJ2-5,CASSVGGRGTQYF,TGTGCCAGCAGTGTGGGGGGAAGAGGGACCCAGTACTTC
NA,TRBV6-6,NA,TRBJ2-1,CASRPLASNEQFF,TGTGCCAGCAGACCACTAGCTAGCAATGAGCAGTTCTTC
NA,TRBV4-2,NA,TRBJ2-1,CASSQDWAGDNEQFF,TGTGCCAGCAGCCAAGATTGGGCAGGGGACAATGAGCAGTTCTTC
NA,TRBV7-2,NA,TRBJ1-5,CASSPRTGNQPQHF,TGTGCCAGCAGCCCCCGGACAGGCAATCAGCCCCAGCATTTT
NA,TRBV2,NA,TRBJ2-2,CASGTSSETGELFF,TGTGCCAGCGGAACCTCTAGTGAGACCGGGGAGCTGTTTTTT
TRBD2,TRBV30,NA,TRBJ2-4,CAWNRGGPKNIQYF,TGTGCCTGGAACCGGGGGGGCCCCAAAAACATTCAGTACTTC
NA,TRBV10-3,few,TRBJ1-6,CAISDDSASSPLHF,TGTGCCATCAGCGACGACAGCGCCTCTTCACCCCTCCACTTT
NA,TRBV4-3,NA,TRBJ2-7,CASSQDLNGGPLEQYF,TGCGCCAGCAGCCAAGATCTGAACGGGGGGCCCCTGGAGCAGTACTTC
TRBD2,TRBV7-9,NA,TRBJ2-3,CASSLRAGREAADTQYF,TGTGCCAGCAGCTTGAGGGCGGGGCGGGAGGCCGCAGATACGCAGTATTTT
NA,TRBV6-1,NA,TRBJ2-5,CASSESTLQETQYF,TGTGCCAGCAGTGAAAGTACTTTGCAAGAGACCCAGTACTTC
NA,TRBV19,NA,TRBJ1-5,CASRPLIGANQPQHF,TGTGCCAGTCGCCCCCTCATTGGGGCAAATCAGCCCCAGCATTTT
NA,TRBV19,NA,TRBJ2-6,CASSIDLVANVLTF,TGTGCCAGTAGTATAGATCTTGTGGCCAACGTCCTGACTTTC
NA,TRBV7-8,few,TRBJ1-5,CASSRGLGQPQHF,TGTGCCAGCAGCCGGGGACTTGGTCAGCCCCAGCATTTT
TRBD2,TRBV5-4,NA,TRBJ2-3,CASSLGLAGGMDTQYF,TGTGCCAGCAGCTTGGGACTAGCGGGGGGGATGGATACGCAGTATTTT
NA,TRBV5-4,NA,TRBJ2-7,CASSLKSSSYEQYF,TGTGCCAGCAGCTTGAAGTCTAGCAGCTACGAGCAGTACTTC
TRBD1,TRBV29-1,NA,TRBJ2-5,CSVERDRGSQETQYF,TGCAGCGTTGAACGGGACAGGGGGTCCCAAGAGACCCAGTACTTC
TRBD2,TRBV5-1,NA,TRBJ2-1,CASSLRLAGGSYNEQFF,TGCGCCAGCAGCTTGAGACTAGCGGGAGGGTCCTACAATGAGCAGTTCTTC
NA,TRBV6-5,NA,TRBJ2-7,CASSMRVRYEQYF,TGTGCCAGCAGTATGAGGGTTAGGTACGAGCAGTACTTC
TRBD2,TRBV24-1,NA,TRBJ2-1,CATSGRAGGYNEQFF,TGTGCCACCAGTGGCCGAGCGGGGGGTTACAATGAGCAGTTCTTC
NA,TRBV27,NA,TRBJ1-6,CASRTRTRGDSPLHF,TGTGCCAGCAGAACTAGGACCCGCGGAGATTCACCCCTCCACTTT
TRBD1,TRBV27,NA,TRBJ1-6,CASSLKGAHYNSPLHF,TGTGCCAGCAGTTTGAAGGGGGCCCACTATAATTCACCCCTCCACTTT
TRBD2,TRBV25-1,NA,TRBJ2-1,CASKAGGSSYNEQFF,TGTGCCAGCAAGGCGGGCGGGAGCTCCTACAATGAGCAGTTCTTC
NA,TRBV11-2,once,TRBJ2-1,CASSRPAGLNNEQFF,TGTGCCAGCAGCCGACCCGCGGGGCTTAACAATGAGCAGTTCTTC
NA,TRBV6-5,NA,TRBJ1-2,CASSYDGANYGYTF,TGTGCCAGCAGTTACGACGGAGCTAACTATGGCTACACCTTC
NA,TRBV29-1,NA,TRBJ1-5,CSVPRGNQPQHF,TGCAGCGTCCCTAGGGGGAATCAGCCCCAGCATTTT
TRBD2,TRBV11-3,NA,TRBJ2-1,CASSDPSGGAYNEQFF,TGTGCCAGCAGCGACCCTAGCGGGGGGGCTTACAATGAGCAGTTCTTC
NA,TRBV2,NA,TRBJ1-4,CAYRVNEKLFF,TGTGCCTACAGGGTGAATGAAAAACTGTTTTTT